This TCR beta chain was documented in a study of T cell responses to AZD1222 COVID-19 vaccine. Findings and caveats of the study: Mapped onto spike, vaccine-associated CD4 TCRs spanned it and were dominant at 160-218 and 743-854. Repertoire sampling was restricted to post-peak T cell response timepoints. Clonal diversity may have been underestimated in mostly white British donors. Baseline serology detected seropositivity in only 5 or 6 AZD1222 recipients.

Libraries were prepared by immunoSEQ multiplex PCR; TCRdb keeps only in-frame clonotypes and omits some of them. The sample has around 180,000 clones, around 90% seen once. In germline, CDR1 is MNHEY, CDR2 SMNVEV (reference sequence). V dropped 4 bases and J dropped 0 bases, with 6 bases sitting between them. The CDR3 is made up of 13 amino acids. This clone was detected a few times. Its cognate antigen is unknown. The specimen was peripheral blood, collected 28 days after the second AZD1222 dose. This clonotype originated in an adult who received the AZD1222 COVID-19 vaccine. The chain couples TRBV27 to TRBJ1-1; no clear D. The CDR3 DNA is TGTGCCAGCAGTTCCATGTTGAACACTGAAGCTTTCTTT. Protein: CASSSMLNTEAFF.